A selection of T cell receptor beta chains follows, all from one sample in a study of control samples from healthy donors and cancer patients. The assay was immunoSEQ multiplex PCR, and TCRdb's table has in-frame clones only and misses some. The top ten hold around 1.8% of the sample, which has about 130,000 clones, more than 75% seen once. The sequenced sample was blood. The receptor source for this set is a man aged 18-30 years in good health. Each CDR3 is given with its conserved first and last residue. A D gene is named only where the DNA matches it firmly. Clone size appears in some rows only: once, few, many, or a class for an expanded clone.

>TRBD1|TRBV9|NA|TRBJ1-2
CASSARPGTGGVGYTF
TGTGCCAGCAGCGCCCGCCCTGGGACAGGGGGAGTCGGCTACACCTTC
>TRBD1|TRBV10-3|NA|TRBJ2-2
CAISRFSGQGAGELFF
TGTGCCATCAGTCGTTTTTCCGGACAGGGTGCGGGGGAGCTGTTTTTT
>TRBD2|TRBV4-3|NA|TRBJ2-3
CASSQALMREGLIDTQYF
TGCGCCAGCAGCCAAGCGTTGATGCGGGAGGGCCTTATAGATACGCAGTATTTT
>NA|TRBV5-1|NA|TRBJ2-7
CASSLQGVFSYEQYF
TGCGCCAGCAGCTTACAGGGAGTCTTTTCCTACGAGCAGTACTTC
>NA|TRBV28|NA|TRBJ2-7
CASNHDEQYF
TGTGCCAGCAACCACGACGAGCAGTACTTC
>NA|TRBV12-5|few|TRBJ2-1
CATSPTDGEQFF
TGTGCTACCTCACCCACGGACGGTGAGCAGTTCTTC
>TRBD2|TRBV14|NA|TRBJ2-2
CASSQKGLAGVHTGELFF
TGTGCCAGCAGCCAAAAGGGACTAGCGGGAGTTCACACCGGGGAGCTGTTTTTT
>NA|TRBV7-7|NA|TRBJ2-7
CASSSTPSSYEQYF
TGTGCCAGCAGCTCCACACCGAGCTCCTACGAGCAGTACTTC
>TRBD1|TRBV6-5|NA|TRBJ1-3
CASGGQEFSGNTIYF
TGTGCCAGCGGAGGACAGGAGTTCTCTGGAAACACCATATATTTT
>TRBD1|TRBV5-1|NA|TRBJ2-1
CASLNDRDSSYNEQFF
TGCGCCAGCTTGAATGATAGGGACAGCTCCTACAATGAGCAGTTCTTC
>TRBD1|TRBV11-3|NA|TRBJ2-1
CASSENQPGTGIYNEQFF
TGTGCCAGCAGCGAAAATCAACCCGGGACAGGGATTTACAATGAGCAGTTCTTC
>TRBD1|TRBV9|once|TRBJ1-2
CASSQGRDRVLSGYTF
TGTGCCAGCAGCCAAGGCCGGGACAGGGTATTGAGTGGCTACACCTTC
>NA|TRBV11-2|NA|TRBJ1-2
CASSPQGSPTSGYTF
TGTGCCAGCAGCCCTCAGGGATCCCCCACCTCGGGCTACACCTTC
>NA|TRBV28|NA|TRBJ2-7
CASGDTHEQYF
TGTGCCAGCGGGGACACCCACGAGCAGTACTTC
>TRBD1|TRBV24-1|NA|TRBJ2-1
CATSDGTASSYNEQFF
TGTGCCACCAGTGATGGGACAGCAAGCTCCTACAATGAGCAGTTCTTC
>NA|TRBV11-2|NA|TRBJ1-5
CASSLGRGGLSNQPQHF
TGTGCCAGCAGCCTAGGGAGGGGTGGCCTTAGCAATCAGCCCCAGCATTTT
>NA|TRBV12-5|NA|TRBJ2-2
CASGFVGGELFF
TGTGCTAGTGGTTTTGTGGGGGGGGAGCTGTTTTTT
>NA|TRBV20-1|NA|TRBJ1-4
CSASLPPDNEKLFF
TGCAGTGCTAGTCTCCCCCCGGATAATGAAAAACTGTTTTTT
>NA|TRBV20-1|NA|TRBJ2-1
CSASRKIIMYEQFF
TGCAGTGCTAGTCGAAAGATAATCATGTATGAGCAGTTCTTC
>TRBD1|TRBV19|NA|TRBJ2-1
CASSDRGSEQFF
TGTGCCAGTAGCGACAGGGGTAGTGAGCAGTTCTTC
>NA|TRBV15|NA|TRBJ1-1
CATSRDPRGDTEAFF
TGTGCCACCAGCAGAGATCCGAGAGGGGACACTGAAGCTTTCTTT
>NA|TRBV5-6|NA|TRBJ2-3
CARYHTDTQYF
TGTGCCCGCTACCACACAGATACGCAGTATTTT
>NA|TRBV27|NA|TRBJ1-1
CASKTGRLNTEAFF
TGTGCCAGCAAGACCGGACGGCTGAACACTGAAGCTTTCTTT
>NA|TRBV9|NA|TRBJ2-7
CASSGSGIGGYEQYF
TGTGCCAGCAGCGGATCCGGGATCGGGGGCTACGAGCAGTACTTC
>NA|TRBV6-1|NA|TRBJ2-5
CASSERLVETQYF
TGTGCCAGCAGTGAGAGACTGGTCGAGACCCAGTACTTC
>NA|TRBV6-1|NA|TRBJ1-6
CASSEYITRNSPLHF
TGTGCCAGCAGTGAGTACATAACCCGGAATTCACCCCTCCACTTT
>NA|TRBV27|NA|TRBJ1-1
CASSFLGHMNTEAFF
TGTGCCAGCAGTTTTTTGGGACACATGAACACTGAAGCTTTCTTT
>TRBD2|TRBV28|NA|TRBJ2-3
CASTIGGYTQYF
TGTGCCAGCACCATCGGGGGGTATACGCAGTATTTT
>NA|TRBV11-1|NA|TRBJ2-7
CASSLALTYYEQYF
TGTGCCAGCAGCTTAGCGCTGACATATTACGAGCAGTACTTC
>TRBD2|TRBV28|NA|TRBJ2-1
CASSSRAGALSYNEQFF
TGTGCCAGCAGTTCCCGAGCGGGAGCTTTGAGTTACAATGAGCAGTTCTTC
>NA|TRBV12-3/TRBV12-4|NA|TRBJ2-2
CASSFHTGELFF
TGTGCCAGCAGTTTCCACACCGGGGAGCTGTTTTTT
>NA|TRBV6-4|NA|TRBJ2-1
CASSPGTTGKNEQFF
TGTGCCAGCAGCCCCGGGACCACAGGGAAAAATGAGCAGTTCTTC
>NA|TRBV3-1/TRBV3-2|NA|TRBJ1-1
CASSQGTGGKRAEAFF
TGTGCCAGCAGCCAAGGGACCGGGGGCAAGCGGGCTGAAGCTTTCTTT
>NA|TRBV12-3/TRBV12-4|NA|TRBJ2-7
CASSLTEHEQYF
TGTGCCAGCAGTTTGACAGAGCACGAGCAGTACTTC
>NA|TRBV2|NA|TRBJ1-1
CASSPEPLNTEAFF
TGTGCCAGCAGTCCCGAACCACTGAACACTGAAGCTTTCTTT
>TRBD1|TRBV3-1/TRBV3-2|NA|TRBJ1-2
CASRLSGTGVYGYTF
TGTGCCAGCAGACTTTCCGGGACAGGGGTCTATGGCTACACCTTC
>NA|TRBV28|NA|TRBJ1-5
CASSLSLPGNQPQHF
TGTGCCAGCAGTTTATCCCTCCCAGGCAATCAGCCCCAGCATTTT
>NA|TRBV27|NA|TRBJ1-1
CASNPQKATEAFF
TGTGCCAGCAACCCCCAAAAGGCCACTGAAGCTTTCTTT
>NA|TRBV20-1|NA|TRBJ1-1
CSASWGEAFF
TGCAGTGCTAGCTGGGGTGAAGCTTTCTTT
>TRBD1|TRBV7-8|NA|TRBJ2-3
CASSLGGGTGRATDTQYF
TGTGCCAGCAGCTTAGGGGGGGGGACAGGGCGAGCGACAGATACGCAGTATTTT
>NA|TRBV6-5|NA|TRBJ2-4
CASRTAGAGKNIQYF
TGTGCCAGCAGAACAGCAGGGGCAGGCAAAAACATTCAGTACTTC